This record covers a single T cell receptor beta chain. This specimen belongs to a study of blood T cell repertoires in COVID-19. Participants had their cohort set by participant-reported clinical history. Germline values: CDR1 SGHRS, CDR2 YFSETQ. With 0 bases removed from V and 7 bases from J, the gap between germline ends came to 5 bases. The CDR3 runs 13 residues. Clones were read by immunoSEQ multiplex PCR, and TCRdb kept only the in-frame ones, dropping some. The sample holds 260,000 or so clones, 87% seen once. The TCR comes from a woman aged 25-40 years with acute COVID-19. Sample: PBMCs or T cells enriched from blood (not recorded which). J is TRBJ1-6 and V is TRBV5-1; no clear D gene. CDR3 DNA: TGCGCCAGCAGCTTGGTAGCGAATTCACCCCTCCACTTT. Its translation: CASSLVANSPLHF.